The 17 T cell receptor beta chains below were found in one sample sequenced in a study of blood T cell repertoires in COVID-19 (dated by TCRdb to the early 2020s). To prepare the library, the immunoSEQ multiplex PCR assay was applied. As stored in TCRdb, this immuneACCESS dataset retains in-frame rearrangements with V and J assigned. A fraction of the clones does not appear; measured against another copy, unresolved V genes explain less than half of the discrepancy, and the remainder lacks a known reason. This sample comprises 200,000 to 300,000 clones, 84% of them detected only once. The top ten clones comprise around 2.5% of the sample. The sequenced sample consisted of peripheral blood. Receptor source: a man in his forties who had recovered from COVID-19.

The rearrangement joins TRBV12-3 or TRBV12-4 to TRBJ1-1, with 9 bases matching TRBD1. The V gene end was trimmed by 3 bases and the J gene end by 11 bases; junction bases not matched to a gene: 4. The CDR3 contains 12 residues. DNA of the CDR3: TGTGCCAGCAGTTTCGGGACAGGGTATGCTTTCTTT. It translates to CASSFGTGYAFF.

This rearrangement joins TRBV5-4 to TRBJ1-5, with D maybe TRBD1 (6 bases). V was trimmed by 0 bases and J by 1 base, leaving 11 bases between them. The CDR3 sequence is 16 residues long. The V gene's germline CDR1 is SGHNT and CDR2 YYREEE (reference sequence). CDR3 in DNA: TGTGCCAGCAGCTTGGGGGGGCAGGGGAGCAATCAGCCCCAGCATTTT. It specifies CASSLGGQGSNQPQHF.

The chain links TRBV19 to TRBJ1-2; D gene unclear. The V end was cut by 1 base, the J end by 0 bases, with 9 bases between. Germline V CDR1 and CDR2: LNHDA, SQIVND (reference sequence). CDR3 length: 15 amino acids. In DNA, the CDR3 is TGTGCCAGTAGTATAGCGAGAGGGACTAACTATGGCTACACCTTC. Its protein is CASSIARGTNYGYTF.

The rearrangement uses TRBV10-3 and TRBJ1-3, with 7 bases matching TRBD1. The germline gives CDR1 ENHRY, CDR2 SYGVKD. After removal of 4 bases from V and 4 bases from J, the junction contained 7 bases not matched to a gene. The CDR3 length is 15 residues. Written as DNA, the CDR3 is TGTGCCATCAGTGCCGGCAGGGGGAGGGGAAACACCATATATTTT. Residues: CAISAGRGRGNTIYF.

This chain connects TRBV4-3 to TRBJ1-1; D is uncertain. Trimming took 2 bases from V and 8 from J, leaving 15 bases between them. The V gene's germline CDR1 is LGHNA and CDR2 YSLEER. The CDR3 has 14 amino acids. This CDR3 reads CASSQTRVSSEAFF. CDR3 nucleotide sequence: TGCGCCAGCAGCCAAACCCGGGTGAGCTCCGAAGCTTTCTTT.

The genes are TRBV4-3 and TRBJ1-2; D gene uncertain. CDR3 length: 16 residues. Germline V gene data show CDR1 as LGHNA and CDR2 as YSLEER. Trimming stripped 5 bases from V and 4 bases from J, with 20 bases between. The CDR3 is CASSETQTTRGYGYTF. DNA for the CDR3: TGCGCCAGCAGCGAAACGCAGACTACCCGGGGCTATGGCTACACCTTC.

The CDR3 bases are TGTGCCAGCAGCTTAGTGCAGGCAGGGGATGACTACGAGCAGTACTTC. Its protein product is CASSLVQAGDDYEQYF. V gene TRBV13 combines with J gene TRBJ2-7; tentative D call: TRBD1 (6 bases). Trimming took off 1 base at V and 3 bases at J, with 16 bases between the two ends. The CDR3 contains 16 residues. Per germline, CDR1 PRHDT and CDR2 FYEKMQ (reference sequence).

The gene calls are TRBV11-3 and TRBJ2-7, with no clear D. Germline CDR1 is SGHNT and CDR2 is YENEEA. This CDR3 comprises 12 residues. With 5 bases removed from V and 3 bases from J, the gap between germline ends came to 8 bases. As DNA, the CDR3 is TGTGCCAGCAGCCTCCCCGGCTACGAGCAGTACTTC. Its translation is CASSLPGYEQYF.

The chain combines TRBV30 with TRBJ2-2; 11 nucleotides line up with TRBD2. The CDR3 runs 16 residues. V shed 1 base, J shed 5 bases, and the junction held 6 bases outside the gene matches. Germline V lookup: CDR1 GTSNPN, CDR2 SVGIG (reference sequence). In DNA, the CDR3 is TGTGCCTGGAGTGCCAGACTAGCGGGGCAAACCGGGGAGCTGTTTTTT. This gives the protein CAWSARLAGQTGELFF.

This clone was found once. The chain uses TRBV12-5 and TRBJ2-2; 7 bases line up with TRBD2. The CDR3 is 21 amino acids. Per the germline V gene, CDR1 is LGHNT and CDR2 is FRNRAP. The V and J ends lost 7 bases and 0 bases, in that order; junction bases with no gene match: 23. The CDR3 protein is CASAPAGSSGLFFANTGELFF. CDR3 nucleotides: TGTGCTAGTGCCCCTGCGGGGAGTAGCGGGCTTTTCTTCGCGAACACCGGGGAGCTGTTTTTT.

The J gene is TRBJ1-1, the V gene TRBV27, with 7 bases matching TRBD1. The CDR3 is 16 amino acids. Germline CDR1 and CDR2: MNHEY and SMNVEV (reference sequence). The V and J ends lost 5 bases and 4 bases, in that order; junction bases with no gene match: 13. CDR3 in amino acids: CASSPSLGQVITEAFF. The CDR3 DNA reads as TGTGCCAGCAGTCCCTCCCTCGGACAGGTGATCACTGAAGCTTTCTTT.

This sequence joins TRBV9 and TRBJ1-1; no firm D call. Germline V CDR1 and CDR2: SGDLS, YYNGEE. The CDR3 has 13 amino acids. Trimming took off 0 bases at V and 3 bases at J, with 6 bases between the two ends. The CDR3, as DNA: TGTGCCAGCAGCGTAGATATCTACACTGAAGCTTTCTTT. It translates to CASSVDIYTEAFF.

The chain carries TRBV6-2 or TRBV6-3 and TRBJ1-1; D might be TRBD1 (6 bases). Germline V CDR1 and CDR2: MNHEY, SVGEGT. The CDR3 contains 13 residues. V was clipped by 1 base and J by 6 bases, with 9 bases between them. The CDR3 sequence: CASSYFRGAEAFF. For the CDR3, the DNA is TGTGCCAGCAGTTACTTCAGGGGCGCTGAAGCTTTCTTT.

The CDR3 sequence is CASIPGRIANTGELFF. DNA of the CDR3: TGTGCCAGCATTCCGGGGAGAATCGCGAACACCGGGGAGCTGTTTTTT. V and J are TRBV6-6 and TRBJ2-2, with D tentatively TRBD2 (5 bases). CDR3 length equals 16 residues. Per germline, CDR1 MNHNY and CDR2 SVGAGI (reference sequence). V shed 7 bases and J shed 0 bases, with 15 bases lying between them.

The chain employs TRBV19 and TRBJ2-7, with 13 bases aligning to TRBD2. This CDR3 spans 16 amino acids. Trimming at V came to 3 bases and at J to 4 bases, leaving 6 bases not matched to a gene. The germline V gene encodes CDR1 LNHDA and CDR2 SQIVND (reference sequence). CDR3 DNA sequence: TGTGCCAGTAGTATCCTCGGGACTAGCGGGGCTTACGAGCAGTACTTC. This translates into CASSILGTSGAYEQYF.

This clone was seen a few times. The rearrangement links TRBV6-2 or TRBV6-3 to TRBJ2-2, with 9 nucleotides matching TRBD2. This CDR3 has 16 residues. V lost 5 bases to trimming and J lost 6 bases; unmatched junction nucleotides: 10. Germline assignment: CDR1 MNHEY and CDR2 SVGEGT. In DNA, the CDR3 is TGTGCCAGCAGTCTTCTGAGGCTAGCGGGGCCCGGGGAGCTGTTTTTT. It yields the protein CASSLLRLAGPGELFF.

The chain couples TRBV5-6 to TRBJ2-7; the D is unclear. Germline CDR1 is SGHDT and CDR2 is YYEEEE. This CDR3 has 14 amino acids. The V gene lost 0 bases and the J gene lost 2 bases, with 9 bases spanning the gap. CDR3 in DNA: TGTGCCAGCAGCTTGGATACAACTACCTACGAGCAGTACTTC. This codes for CASSLDTTTYEQYF.